This T cell receptor (beta chain) was observed in a study of T cell changes during pregnancy in multiple sclerosis. Trimming shortened V by 3 bases and J by 4 bases, and 10 bases separated the two germline ends. Germline V lookup: CDR1 LGHNA, CDR2 YNFKEQ. The CDR3 is 14 amino acids. Produced via immunoSEQ multiplex PCR; TCRdb's table is partial and in-frame only. The table shows around 63,000 clones, with 92% occurring only once. The clonotype comes from a female donor with multiple sclerosis, enrolled in a pregnancy study. The genes are TRBV4-2 and TRBJ1-3; D call uncertain. Source: peripheral blood, taken after pregnancy. CDR3: CASSHGVVGNTIYF. The CDR3 region has the DNA TGTGCCAGCAGCCACGGGGTTGTAGGAAACACCATATATTTT.